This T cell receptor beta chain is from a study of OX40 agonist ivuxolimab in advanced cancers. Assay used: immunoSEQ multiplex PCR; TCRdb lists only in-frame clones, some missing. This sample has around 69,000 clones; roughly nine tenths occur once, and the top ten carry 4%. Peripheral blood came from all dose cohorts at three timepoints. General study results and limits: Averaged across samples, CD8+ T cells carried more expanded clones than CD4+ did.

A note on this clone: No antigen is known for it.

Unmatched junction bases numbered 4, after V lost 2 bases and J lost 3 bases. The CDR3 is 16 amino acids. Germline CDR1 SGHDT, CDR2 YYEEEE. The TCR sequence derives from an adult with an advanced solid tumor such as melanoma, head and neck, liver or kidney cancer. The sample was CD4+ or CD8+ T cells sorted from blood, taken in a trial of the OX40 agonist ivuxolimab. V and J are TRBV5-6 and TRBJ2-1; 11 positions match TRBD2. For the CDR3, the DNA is TGTGCCAGCAGCTTTACTAGCGGGAGTGACTACAATGAGCAGTTCTTC. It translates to CASSFTSGSDYNEQFF.